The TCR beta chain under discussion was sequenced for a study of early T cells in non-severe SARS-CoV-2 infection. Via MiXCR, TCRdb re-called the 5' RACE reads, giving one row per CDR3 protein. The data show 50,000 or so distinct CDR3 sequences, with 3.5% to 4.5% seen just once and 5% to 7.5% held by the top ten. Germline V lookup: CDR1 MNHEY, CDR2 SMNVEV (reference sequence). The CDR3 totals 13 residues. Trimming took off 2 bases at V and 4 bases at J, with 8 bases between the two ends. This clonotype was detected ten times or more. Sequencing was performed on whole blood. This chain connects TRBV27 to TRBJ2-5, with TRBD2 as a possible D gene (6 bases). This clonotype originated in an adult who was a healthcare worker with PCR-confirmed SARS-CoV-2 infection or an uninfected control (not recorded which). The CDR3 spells CASSLNGGETQYF. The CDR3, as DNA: TGTGCCAGCAGTTTAAACGGGGGAGAGACCCAGTACTTC.